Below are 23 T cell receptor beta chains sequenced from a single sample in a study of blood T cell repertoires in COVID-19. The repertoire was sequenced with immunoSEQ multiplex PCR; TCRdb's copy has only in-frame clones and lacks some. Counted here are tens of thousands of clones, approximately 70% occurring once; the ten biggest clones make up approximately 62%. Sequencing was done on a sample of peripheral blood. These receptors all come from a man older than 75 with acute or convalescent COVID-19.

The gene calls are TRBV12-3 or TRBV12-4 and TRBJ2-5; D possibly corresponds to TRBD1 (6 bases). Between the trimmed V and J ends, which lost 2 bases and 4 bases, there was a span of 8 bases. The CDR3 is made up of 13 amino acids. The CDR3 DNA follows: TGTGCCAGCAGTTTAAGAGGGGGAGAGACCCAGTACTTC. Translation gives CASSLRGGETQYF.

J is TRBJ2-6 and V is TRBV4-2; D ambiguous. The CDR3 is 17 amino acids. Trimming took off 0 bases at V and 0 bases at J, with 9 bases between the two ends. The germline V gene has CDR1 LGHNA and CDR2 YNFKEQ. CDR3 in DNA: TGTGCCAGCAGCCAAGATGGTGCTAGCTCTGGGGCCAACGTCCTGACTTTC. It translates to CASSQDGASSGANVLTF.

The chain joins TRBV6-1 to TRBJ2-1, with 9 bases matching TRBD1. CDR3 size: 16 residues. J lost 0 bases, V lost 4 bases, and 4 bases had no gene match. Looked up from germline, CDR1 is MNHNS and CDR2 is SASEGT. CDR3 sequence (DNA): TGTGCCAGCAGTGCGACAGGGGGGCGCTCCTACAATGAGCAGTTCTTC. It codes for CASSATGGRSYNEQFF.

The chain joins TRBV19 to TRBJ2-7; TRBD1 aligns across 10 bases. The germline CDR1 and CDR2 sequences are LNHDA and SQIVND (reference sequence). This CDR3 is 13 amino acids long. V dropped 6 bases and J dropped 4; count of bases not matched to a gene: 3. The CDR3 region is CASRGQGIYEQYF. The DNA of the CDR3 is TGTGCCAGTAGGGGACAGGGGATATACGAGCAGTACTTC.

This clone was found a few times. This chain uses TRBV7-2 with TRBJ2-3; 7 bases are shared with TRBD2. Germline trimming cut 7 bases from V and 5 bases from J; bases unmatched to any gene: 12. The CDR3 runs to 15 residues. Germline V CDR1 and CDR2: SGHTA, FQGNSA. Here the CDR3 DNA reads TGTGCCAGCAACCTAGTGCGGGAGACCATAGATACGCAGTATTTT. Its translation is CASNLVRETIDTQYF.

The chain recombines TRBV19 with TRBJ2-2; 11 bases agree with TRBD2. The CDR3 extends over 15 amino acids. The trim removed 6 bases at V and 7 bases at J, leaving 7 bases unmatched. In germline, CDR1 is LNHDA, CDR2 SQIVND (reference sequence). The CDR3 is CASRASGRTGGELFF. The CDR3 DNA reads TGTGCCAGTAGAGCTAGCGGGAGGACTGGCGGGGAGCTGTTTTTT. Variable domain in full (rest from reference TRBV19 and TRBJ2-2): DGGITQSPKYLFRKEGQNVTLSCEQNLNHDAMYWYRQDPGQGLRLIYYSQIVNDFQKGDIAEGYSVSREKKESFPLTVTSAQKNPTAFYLCASRASGRTGGELFFGEGSRLTVL.

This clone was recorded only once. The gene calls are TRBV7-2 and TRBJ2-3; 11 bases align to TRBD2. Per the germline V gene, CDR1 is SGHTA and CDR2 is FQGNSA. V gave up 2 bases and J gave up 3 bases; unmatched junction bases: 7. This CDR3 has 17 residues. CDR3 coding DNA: TGTGCCAGCAGCTTATATTTCCTAGCGGGAGGAACAGATACGCAGTATTTT. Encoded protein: CASSLYFLAGGTDTQYF.

The CDR3 nucleotides are TGTGCCAGTAACGACAGGGGATCTGGCTACACCTTC. Its translation is CASNDRGSGYTF. The chain links TRBV19 to TRBJ1-2; 8 positions match TRBD1. With V trimmed by 7 bases and J by 7 bases, 5 bases remained unmatched. Germline CDR1 LNHDA, CDR2 SQIVND (reference sequence). This CDR3 has 12 amino acids.

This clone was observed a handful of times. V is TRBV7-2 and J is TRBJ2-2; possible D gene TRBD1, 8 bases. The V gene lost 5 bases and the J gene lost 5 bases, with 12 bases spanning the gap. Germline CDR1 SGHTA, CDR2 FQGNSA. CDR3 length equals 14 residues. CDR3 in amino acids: CASSVQGGTGELFF. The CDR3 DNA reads TGTGCCAGCAGCGTACAGGGGGGGACCGGGGAGCTGTTTTTT.

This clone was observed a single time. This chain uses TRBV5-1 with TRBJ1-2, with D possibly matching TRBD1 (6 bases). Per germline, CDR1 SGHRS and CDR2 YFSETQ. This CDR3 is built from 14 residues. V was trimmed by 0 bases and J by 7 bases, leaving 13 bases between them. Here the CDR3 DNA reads TGCGCCAGCAGCTTGGACGGCCCCAGGGGTGGCTACACCTTC. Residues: CASSLDGPRGGYTF. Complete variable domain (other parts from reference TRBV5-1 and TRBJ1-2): KAGVTQTPRYLIKTRGQQVTLSCSPISGHRSVSWYQQTPGQGLQFLFEYFSETQRNKGNFPGRFSGRQFSNSRSEMNVSTLELGDSALYLCASSLDGPRGGYTFGSGTRLTVV.

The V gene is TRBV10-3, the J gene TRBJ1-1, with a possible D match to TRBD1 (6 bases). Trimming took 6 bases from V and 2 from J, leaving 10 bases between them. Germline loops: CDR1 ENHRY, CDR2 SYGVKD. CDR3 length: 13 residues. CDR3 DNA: TGTGCCATCAGGAGGGACACCAACACTGAAGCTTTCTTT. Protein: CAIRRDTNTEAFF.

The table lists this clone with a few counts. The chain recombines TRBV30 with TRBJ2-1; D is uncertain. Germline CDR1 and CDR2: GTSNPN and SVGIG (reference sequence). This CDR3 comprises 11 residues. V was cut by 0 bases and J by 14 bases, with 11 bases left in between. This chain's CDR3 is CAWSVRGNEFF. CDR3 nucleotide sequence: TGTGCCTGGAGTGTCCGAGGAAATGAGTTCTTC.

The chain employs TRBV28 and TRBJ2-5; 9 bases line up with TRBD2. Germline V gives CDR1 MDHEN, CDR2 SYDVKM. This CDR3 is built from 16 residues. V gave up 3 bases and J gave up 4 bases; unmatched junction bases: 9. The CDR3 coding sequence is TGTGCCAGCAGTTTGAGTAGCGGGAGTTTCGGAGAGACCCAGTACTTC. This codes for CASSLSSGSFGETQYF.

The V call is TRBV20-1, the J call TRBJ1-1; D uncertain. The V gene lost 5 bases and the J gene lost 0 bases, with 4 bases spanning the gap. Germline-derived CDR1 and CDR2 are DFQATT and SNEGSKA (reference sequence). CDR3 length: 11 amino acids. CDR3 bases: TGCAGTGCTCAAATGAACACTGAAGCTTTCTTT. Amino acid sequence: CSAQMNTEAFF.

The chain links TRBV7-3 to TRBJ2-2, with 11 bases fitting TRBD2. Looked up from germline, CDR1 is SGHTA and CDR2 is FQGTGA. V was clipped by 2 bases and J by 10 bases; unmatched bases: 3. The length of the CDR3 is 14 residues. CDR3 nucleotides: TGTGCCAGCAGCTTAGTAGCGGGAGGGTCGGAGCTGTTTTTT. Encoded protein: CASSLVAGGSELFF.

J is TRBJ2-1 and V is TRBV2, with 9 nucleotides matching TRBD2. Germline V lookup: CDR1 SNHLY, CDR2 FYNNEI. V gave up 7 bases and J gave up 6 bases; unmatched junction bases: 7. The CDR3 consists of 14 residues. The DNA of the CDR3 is TGTGCCAGCACCCTGGGACTAGCTGCCAATGAGCAGTTCTTC. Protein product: CASTLGLAANEQFF.

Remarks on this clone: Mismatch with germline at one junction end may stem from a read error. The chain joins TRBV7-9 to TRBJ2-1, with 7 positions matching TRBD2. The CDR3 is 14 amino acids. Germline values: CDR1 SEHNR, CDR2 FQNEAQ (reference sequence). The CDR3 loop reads CASILGLAENEQFF. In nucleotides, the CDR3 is TGTGCCAGCATCTTAGGGCTAGCGGAGAATGAGCAGTTCTTC.

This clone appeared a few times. The CDR3 DNA sequence: TGTGCCAGTAGTATAGATAATAGCGGGGGCCTCAAAAACATTCAGTACTTC. This encodes CASSIDNSGGLKNIQYF. This chain connects TRBV19 to TRBJ2-4; 9 bases are a match to TRBD2. There are 17 residues in the CDR3. In germline, CDR1 is LNHDA, CDR2 SQIVND (reference sequence). J gave up 3 bases and V 0 bases, and 6 bases lay outside the gene matches.

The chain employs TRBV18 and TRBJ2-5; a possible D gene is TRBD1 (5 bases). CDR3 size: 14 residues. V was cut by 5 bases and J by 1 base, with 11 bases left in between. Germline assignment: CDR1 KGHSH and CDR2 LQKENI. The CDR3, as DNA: TGTGCCAGCTCAGCAGGACACCTCCAAGAGACCCAGTACTTC. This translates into CASSAGHLQETQYF.

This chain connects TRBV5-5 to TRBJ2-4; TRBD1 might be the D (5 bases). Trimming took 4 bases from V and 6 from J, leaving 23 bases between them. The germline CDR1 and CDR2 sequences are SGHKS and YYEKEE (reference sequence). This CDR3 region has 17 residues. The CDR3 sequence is CASSPPLGAARRNIQYF. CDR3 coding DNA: TGTGCCAGCAGCCCCCCGTTAGGGGCCGCCCGACGAAACATTCAGTACTTC.

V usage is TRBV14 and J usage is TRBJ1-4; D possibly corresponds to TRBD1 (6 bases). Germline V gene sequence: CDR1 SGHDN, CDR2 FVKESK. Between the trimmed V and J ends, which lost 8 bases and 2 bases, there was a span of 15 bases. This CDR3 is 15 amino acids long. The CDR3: CASLDKGGTNEKLFF. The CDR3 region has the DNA TGTGCCAGCTTGGACAAGGGGGGGACTAATGAAAAACTGTTTTTT.

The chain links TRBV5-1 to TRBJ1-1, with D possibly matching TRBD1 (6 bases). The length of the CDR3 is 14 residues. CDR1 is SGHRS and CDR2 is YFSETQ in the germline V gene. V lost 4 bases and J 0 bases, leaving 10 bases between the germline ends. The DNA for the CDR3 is TGCGCCAGCAGCCTCAGGGGTATGAACACTGAAGCTTTCTTT. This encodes CASSLRGMNTEAFF.

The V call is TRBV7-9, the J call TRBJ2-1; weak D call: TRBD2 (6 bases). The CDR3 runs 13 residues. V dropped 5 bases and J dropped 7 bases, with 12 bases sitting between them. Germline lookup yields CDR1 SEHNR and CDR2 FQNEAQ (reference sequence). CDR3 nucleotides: TGTGCCAGCAGCCTAACGACTAGTAATGAGCAGTTCTTC. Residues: CASSLTTSNEQFF.